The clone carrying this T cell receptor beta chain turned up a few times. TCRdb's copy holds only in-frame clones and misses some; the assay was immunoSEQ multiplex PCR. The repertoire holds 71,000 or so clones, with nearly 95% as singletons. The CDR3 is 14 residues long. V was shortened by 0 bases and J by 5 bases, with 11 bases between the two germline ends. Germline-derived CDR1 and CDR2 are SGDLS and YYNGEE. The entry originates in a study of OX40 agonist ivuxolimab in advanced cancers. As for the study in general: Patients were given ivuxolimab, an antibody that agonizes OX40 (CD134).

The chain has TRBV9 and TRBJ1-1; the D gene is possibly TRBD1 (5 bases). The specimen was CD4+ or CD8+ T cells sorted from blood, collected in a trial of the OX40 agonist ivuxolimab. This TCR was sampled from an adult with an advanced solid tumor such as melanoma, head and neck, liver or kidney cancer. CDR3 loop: CASSVGAGWTEAFF. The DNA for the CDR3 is TGTGCCAGCAGCGTAGGAGCAGGGTGGACTGAAGCTTTCTTT. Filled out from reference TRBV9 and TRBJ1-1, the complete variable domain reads DSGVTQTPKHLITATGQRVTLRCSPRSGDLSVYWYQQSLDQGLQFLIQYYNGEERAKGNILERFSAQQFPDLHSELNLSSLELGDSALYFCASSVGAGWTEAFFGQGTRLTVV.